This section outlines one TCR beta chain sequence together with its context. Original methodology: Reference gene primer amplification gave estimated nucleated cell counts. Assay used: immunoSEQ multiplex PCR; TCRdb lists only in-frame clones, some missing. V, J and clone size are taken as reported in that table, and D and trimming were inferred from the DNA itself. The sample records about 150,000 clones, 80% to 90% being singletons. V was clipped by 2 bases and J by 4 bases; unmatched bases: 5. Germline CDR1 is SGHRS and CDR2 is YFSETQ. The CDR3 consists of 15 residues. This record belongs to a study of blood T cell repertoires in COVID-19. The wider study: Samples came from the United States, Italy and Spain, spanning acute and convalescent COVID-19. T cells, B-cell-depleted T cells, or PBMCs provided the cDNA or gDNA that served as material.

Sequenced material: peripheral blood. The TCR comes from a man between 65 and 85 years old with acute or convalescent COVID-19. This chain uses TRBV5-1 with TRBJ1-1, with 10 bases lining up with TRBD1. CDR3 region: CASSFQTGGVTEAFF. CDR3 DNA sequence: TGCGCCAGCAGCTTCCAGACAGGGGGCGTCACTGAAGCTTTCTTT.